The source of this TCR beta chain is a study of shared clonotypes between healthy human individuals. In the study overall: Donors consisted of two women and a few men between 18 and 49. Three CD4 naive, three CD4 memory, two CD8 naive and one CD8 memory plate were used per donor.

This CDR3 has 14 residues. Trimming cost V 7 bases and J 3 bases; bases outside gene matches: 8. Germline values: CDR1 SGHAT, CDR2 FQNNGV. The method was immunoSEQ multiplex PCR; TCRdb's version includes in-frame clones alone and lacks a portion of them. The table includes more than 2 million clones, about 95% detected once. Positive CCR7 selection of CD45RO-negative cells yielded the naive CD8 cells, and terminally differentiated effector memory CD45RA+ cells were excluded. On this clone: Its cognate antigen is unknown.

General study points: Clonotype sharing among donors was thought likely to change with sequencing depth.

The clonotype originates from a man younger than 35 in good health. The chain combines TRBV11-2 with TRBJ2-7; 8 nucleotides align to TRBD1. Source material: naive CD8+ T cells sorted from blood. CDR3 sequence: CASTPGTGYYEQYF. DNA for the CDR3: TGTGCCAGCACCCCCGGGACAGGTTACTACGAGCAGTACTTC. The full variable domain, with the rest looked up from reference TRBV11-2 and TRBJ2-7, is EAGVAQSPRYKIIEKRQSVAFWCNPISGHATLYWYQQILGQGPKLLIQFQNNGVVDDSQLPKDRFSAERLKGVDSTLKIQPAKLEDSAVYLCASTPGTGYYEQYFGPGTRLTVT.